Following are 4 T cell receptor beta chains from one sample sequenced in a study of PD-L1 blockade in urothelial cancer. Time point denoted: peripheral blood 6 weeks after treatment start. Profiled with immunoSEQ multiplex PCR; TCRdb holds only in-frame clones, not every one. Counted here are more than 95,000 clones, 85% to 90% occurring once; the ten biggest clones make up around 1.7%. The sequencing here drew on PBMCs, taken around atezolizumab (anti-PD-L1) treatment. The receptor source for this set is a man in his sixties with urothelial cancer.

The chain couples TRBV9 to TRBJ1-3; D gene ambiguous. Germline lookup yields CDR1 SGDLS and CDR2 YYNGEE. Trimming took 0 bases from V and 7 from J, leaving 8 bases between them. The CDR3 loop spans 13 amino acids. The CDR3 reads CASSVAVSNTIYF. The CDR3 DNA is TGTGCCAGCAGCGTAGCTGTTTCTAACACCATATATTTT.

This clone has just a few counts. The rearrangement uses TRBV5-4 and TRBJ2-2; no definite D call. Germline lookup yields CDR1 SGHNT and CDR2 YYREEE (reference sequence). The CDR3 consists of 13 residues. Trimming removed 0 bases from V and 3 bases from J, with 3 bases in between. CDR3 loop: CASSLVDTGELFF. In nucleotides, the CDR3 is TGTGCCAGCAGCTTGGTAGACACCGGGGAGCTGTTTTTT.

The CDR3 sequence is CASSVGLAGGSPTQYF. The CDR3 DNA sequence: TGTGCCAGCAGCGTAGGCCTAGCGGGGGGCTCTCCCACGCAGTATTTT. The chain recombines TRBV9 with TRBJ2-3; TRBD2 agrees at 11 bases. CDR1 and CDR2 from the germline V gene are SGDLS and YYNGEE. CDR3 length: 16 residues. J lost 9 bases, V lost 0 bases, and 9 bases had no gene match.

The sample holds one count of this clone. This chain links TRBV28 with TRBJ1-2; D might be TRBD1 (6 bases). CDR1 and CDR2 from the germline V gene are MDHEN and SYDVKM. V was cut by 4 bases and J by 8 bases, with 11 bases left in between. This CDR3 has 12 amino acids. The CDR3 sequence: CASSSGVEGYTF. The DNA of the CDR3 is TGTGCCAGCAGTTCAGGGGTGGAGGGCTACACCTTC.